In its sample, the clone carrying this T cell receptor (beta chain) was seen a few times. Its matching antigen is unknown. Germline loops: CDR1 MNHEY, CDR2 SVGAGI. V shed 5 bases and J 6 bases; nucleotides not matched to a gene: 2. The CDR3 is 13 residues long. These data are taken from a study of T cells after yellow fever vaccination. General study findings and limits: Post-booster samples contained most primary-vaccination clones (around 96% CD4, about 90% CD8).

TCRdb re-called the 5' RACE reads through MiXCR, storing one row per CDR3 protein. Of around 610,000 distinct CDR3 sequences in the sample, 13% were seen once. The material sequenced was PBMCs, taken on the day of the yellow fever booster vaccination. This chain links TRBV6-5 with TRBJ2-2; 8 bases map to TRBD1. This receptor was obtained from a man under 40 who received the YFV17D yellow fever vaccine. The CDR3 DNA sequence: TGTGCCAGCAGTCACAGGGGGGCCGGGGAGCTGTTTTTT. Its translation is CASSHRGAGELFF.